This T cell receptor beta chain was identified in a study of blood T cell repertoires in COVID-19. Overall study context: T cells, B-cell-depleted T cells, or PBMCs provided the cDNA or gDNA that served as material.

The CDR3 has 15 amino acids. V dropped 0 bases and J dropped 2 bases, with 9 bases sitting between them. In germline, CDR1 is SGDLS, CDR2 YYNGEE. Regarding this clone: The sample contains more than one DNA sequence encoding this CDR3.

Participants had their cohort set by participant-reported clinical history. Source study methods: Amplifying reference gene primers gave estimates of nucleated cell counts. The table came from immunoSEQ multiplex PCR; TCRdb's copy has only in-frame clones and leaves some out. That table gives V, J and clone size, and the DNA gave D and trimming. The data contain 150,000 to 250,000 clones, about 86% of them seen just once; the ten biggest clones take up approximately 7.9%. The chain joins TRBV9 to TRBJ1-3; D may be TRBD1 (6 bases). The sample comprised PBMCs or T cells enriched from blood (not recorded which). The TCR comes from a man aged 40-49 years who had recovered from COVID-19. The CDR3: CASSVVSGAGNTIYF. CDR3 in DNA: TGTGCCAGCAGCGTAGTCTCAGGGGCTGGAAACACCATATATTTT.